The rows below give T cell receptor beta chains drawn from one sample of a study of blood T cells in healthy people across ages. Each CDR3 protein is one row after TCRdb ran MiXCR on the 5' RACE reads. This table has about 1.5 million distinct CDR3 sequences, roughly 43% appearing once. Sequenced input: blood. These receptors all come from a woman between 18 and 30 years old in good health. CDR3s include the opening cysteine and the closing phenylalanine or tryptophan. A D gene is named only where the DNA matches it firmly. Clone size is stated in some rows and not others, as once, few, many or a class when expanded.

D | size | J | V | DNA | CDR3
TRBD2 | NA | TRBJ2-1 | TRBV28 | TGTGCCAGCCGACTCGGACTAGCGGGAGTGGATGAGCAGTTCTTC | CASRLGLAGVDEQFF
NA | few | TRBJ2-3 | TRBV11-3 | TGTGCCAGCAGCTCTATACACGGTACGCAGTATTTT | CASSSIHGTQYF
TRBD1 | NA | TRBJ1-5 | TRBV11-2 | TGTGCCAGCAGCTTATCGGGACAGGATCAGCCCCAGCATTTT | CASSLSGQDQPQHF
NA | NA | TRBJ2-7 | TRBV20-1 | TGCAGTGCTAGAGGCGCCTCTCCCTACGAGCAGTACTTC | CSARGASPYEQYF
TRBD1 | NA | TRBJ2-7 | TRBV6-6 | TGTGCCACCCGCTCCCCGGGACAGACTTACAATGAGCAGTACTTC | CATRSPGQTYNEQYF
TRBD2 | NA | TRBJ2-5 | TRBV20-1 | TGCAGTGCTAGAGATCCGGGGGGGCAAGAAGAGACCCAGTACTTC | CSARDPGGQEETQYF
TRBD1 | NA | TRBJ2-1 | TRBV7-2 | TGTACCAGCAGAGGACAGGTCTACAATGAGCAGTTCTTC | CTSRGQVYNEQFF
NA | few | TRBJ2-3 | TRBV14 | TGTGCCAGCAGCCCCCCAATTTCCGATACGCAGTATTTT | CASSPPISDTQYF
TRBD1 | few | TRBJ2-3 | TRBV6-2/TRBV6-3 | TGTGCCAGCAGTTACCGGACAGGGAACCCAGATACGCAGTATTTT | CASSYRTGNPDTQYF
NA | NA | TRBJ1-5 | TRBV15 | TGTGCCACCAGCAGAGTTGTACAGCGGTGGGGCAATCAGCCCCAGCATTTT | CATSRVVQRWGNQPQHF
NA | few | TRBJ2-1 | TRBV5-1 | TGCGCCAGCAGCTTGTACCACGGGACTTCCAATGAGCAGTTCTTC | CASSLYHGTSNEQFF
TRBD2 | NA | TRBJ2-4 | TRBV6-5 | TGTGCCAGCAGGTCCCGGGACTACTTAGCCAAAAACATTCAGTACTTC | CASRSRDYLAKNIQYF
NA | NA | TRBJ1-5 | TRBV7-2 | TGTGCCAGCAGCCCCCTTTTTAGGGAGGGTAGCAATCAGCCCCAGCATTTT | CASSPLFREGSNQPQHF
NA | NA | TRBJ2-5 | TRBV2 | TGTGCCAGCAGGTCCCTAGCGCCGCAAGAGACCCAGTACTTC | CASRSLAPQETQYF
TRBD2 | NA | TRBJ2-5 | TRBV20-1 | TGCAGTGCCCCTGCGTGGCGGACGGGAGGGGAGACCCAGTACTTC | CSAPAWRTGGETQYF
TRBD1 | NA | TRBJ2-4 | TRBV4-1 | TGCGCCAGCAGCCATGAAGGACAGGGGCAAAACATTCAGTACTTC | CASSHEGQGQNIQYF
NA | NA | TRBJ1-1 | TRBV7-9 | TGTGCCAGCAGCTTAGCGACCCCCGCAAGAGGGACTGAAGCTTTCTTT | CASSLATPARGTEAFF
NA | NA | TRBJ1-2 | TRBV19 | TGTGCCAGTAGTACCTCTCACAGAATTAACTATGGCTACACCTTC | CASSTSHRINYGYTF
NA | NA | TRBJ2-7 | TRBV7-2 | TGTGCCAGCAGCTTTATTATGGATTACGAGCAGTACTTC | CASSFIMDYEQYF
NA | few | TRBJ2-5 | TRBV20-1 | TGCAGTGCTAGAGATTTGAAGGGACTGGAAGAGACCCAGTACTTC | CSARDLKGLEETQYF
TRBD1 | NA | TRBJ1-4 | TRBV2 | TGTGCCAGCAGTGAATATGGACAGGGGGCTTGGAAACTGTTTTTT | CASSEYGQGAWKLFF
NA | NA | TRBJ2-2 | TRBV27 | TGTGCCAGCAGTTTAACAGAGGCCGGGGAGCTGTTTTTT | CASSLTEAGELFF
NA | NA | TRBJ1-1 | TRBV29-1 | TGCAGCGTTGACGCCCCCTTGGGGCTTCCGGACACTGAAGCTTTCTTT | CSVDAPLGLPDTEAFF
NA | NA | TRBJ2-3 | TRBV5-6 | TGTGCCAGCATTGGGCAAAGCGATACGCAGTATTTT | CASIGQSDTQYF
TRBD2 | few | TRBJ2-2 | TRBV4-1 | TGCGCCAGCAGCCTAACGGGGGGATCCGGGGAGCTGTTTTTT | CASSLTGGSGELFF
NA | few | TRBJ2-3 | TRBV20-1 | TGCAGTGCTAGATCCCCGGTAGGGACAGATACGCAGTATTTT | CSARSPVGTDTQYF
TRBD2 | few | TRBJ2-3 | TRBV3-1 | TGTGCCAGCAGCCAGTCGCGGGAGTTTGGTACAGATACGCAGTATTTT | CASSQSREFGTDTQYF
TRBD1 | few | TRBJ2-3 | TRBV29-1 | TGCAGCGCGGGACAGCGCACAGATACGCAGTATTTT | CSAGQRTDTQYF
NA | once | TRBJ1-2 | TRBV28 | TGTGCCGGCAGTACCGTCGGATATGGCTACACCTTC | CAGSTVGYGYTF
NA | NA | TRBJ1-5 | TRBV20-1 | TGCAGTGCTAGTCTCCCAGGGATGGGCAATCAGCCCCAGCATTTT | CSASLPGMGNQPQHF
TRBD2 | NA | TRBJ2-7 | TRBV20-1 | TGCAGTGCTAACGCTGGGGCTAGCGGGTACGAGCAGTACTTC | CSANAGASGYEQYF
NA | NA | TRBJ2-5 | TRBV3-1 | TGTGCCAGCAGCCAAGATTTTTTGGAGACCCAGTACTTC | CASSQDFLETQYF
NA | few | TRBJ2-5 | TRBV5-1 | TGCGCCAGCAGCTTGCACGAGGGCGGACTTCAAGAGACCCAGTACTTC | CASSLHEGGLQETQYF
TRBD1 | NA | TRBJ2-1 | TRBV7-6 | TGTGCCAGCAGCTTAGTCGAGTCTGGGACAGGGTTAGTCGAGCAGTTCTTC | CASSLVESGTGLVEQFF
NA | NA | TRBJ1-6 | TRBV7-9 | TGTGCCAGCAGCCTTCCGTTGGGTCGGGGGTCACCCCTCCACTTT | CASSLPLGRGSPLHF
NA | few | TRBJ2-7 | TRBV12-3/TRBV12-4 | TGTGCCAGCAGCCCTAAGGTCGGGCAGGGAATGCCCTACGAGCAGTACTTC | CASSPKVGQGMPYEQYF
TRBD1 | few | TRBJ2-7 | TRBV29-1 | TGCAGCGTCCGCGGGACAGGGTTCCACGAGCAGTACTTC | CSVRGTGFHEQYF
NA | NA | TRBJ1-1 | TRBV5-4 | TGTGCCAGCAGCTTGGTCCCCGGAGGAGGGACTGAAGCTTTCTTT | CASSLVPGGGTEAFF
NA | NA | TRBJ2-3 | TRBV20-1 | TGCAGTGCGGGACCACGCACAGATACGCAGTATTTT | CSAGPRTDTQYF
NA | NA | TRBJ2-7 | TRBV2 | TGTGCCAGCACCTATTGGACGCAGGATAGCTACGAGCAGTACTTC | CASTYWTQDSYEQYF
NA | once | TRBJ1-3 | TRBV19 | TGTGCCAGTAGTACGGGACATCACTCTGGAAACACCATATATTTT | CASSTGHHSGNTIYF
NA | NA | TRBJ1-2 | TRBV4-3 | TGCGCCAGCAGCCAAGGTCAGCTCCGTGGCTACACCTTC | CASSQGQLRGYTF
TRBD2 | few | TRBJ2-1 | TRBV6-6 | TGTGCCAGCAGTTGGACTAGCGGGATCGATGAGCAGTTCTTC | CASSWTSGIDEQFF